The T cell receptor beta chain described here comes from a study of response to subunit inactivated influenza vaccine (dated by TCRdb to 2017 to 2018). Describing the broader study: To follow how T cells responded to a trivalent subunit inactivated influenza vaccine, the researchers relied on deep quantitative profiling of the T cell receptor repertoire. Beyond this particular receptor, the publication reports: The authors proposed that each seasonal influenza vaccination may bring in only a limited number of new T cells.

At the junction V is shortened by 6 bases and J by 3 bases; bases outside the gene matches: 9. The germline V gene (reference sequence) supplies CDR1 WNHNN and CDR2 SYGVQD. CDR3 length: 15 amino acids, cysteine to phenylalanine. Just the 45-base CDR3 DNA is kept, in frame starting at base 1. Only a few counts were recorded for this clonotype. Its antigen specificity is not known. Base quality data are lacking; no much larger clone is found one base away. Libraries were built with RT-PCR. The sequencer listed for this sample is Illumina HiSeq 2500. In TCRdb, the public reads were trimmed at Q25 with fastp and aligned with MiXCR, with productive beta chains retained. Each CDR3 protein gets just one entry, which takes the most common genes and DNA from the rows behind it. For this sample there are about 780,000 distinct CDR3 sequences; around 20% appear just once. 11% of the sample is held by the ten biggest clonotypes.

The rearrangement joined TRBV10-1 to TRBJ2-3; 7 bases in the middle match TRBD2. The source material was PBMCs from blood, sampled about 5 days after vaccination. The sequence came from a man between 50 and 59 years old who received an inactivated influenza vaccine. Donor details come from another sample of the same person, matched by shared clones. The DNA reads TGCGCCAGCAGCCGGGACTATTTGCGGACAGATACGCAGTATTTT. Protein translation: CASSRDYLRTDTQYF.